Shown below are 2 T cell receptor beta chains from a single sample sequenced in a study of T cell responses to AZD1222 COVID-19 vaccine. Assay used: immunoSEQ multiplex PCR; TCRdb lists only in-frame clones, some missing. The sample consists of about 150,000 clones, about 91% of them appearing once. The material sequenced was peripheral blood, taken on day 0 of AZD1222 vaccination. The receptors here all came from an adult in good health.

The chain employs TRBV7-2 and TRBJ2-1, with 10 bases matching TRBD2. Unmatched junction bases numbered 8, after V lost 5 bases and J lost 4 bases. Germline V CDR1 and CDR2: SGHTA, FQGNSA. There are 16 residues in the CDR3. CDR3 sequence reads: CASSKVGLASYNEQFF. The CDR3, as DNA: TGTGCCAGCAGCAAAGTGGGACTAGCGTCTTACAATGAGCAGTTCTTC.

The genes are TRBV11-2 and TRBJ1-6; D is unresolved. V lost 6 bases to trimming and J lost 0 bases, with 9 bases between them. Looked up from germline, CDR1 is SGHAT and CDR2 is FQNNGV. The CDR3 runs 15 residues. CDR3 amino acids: CASSTESSYNSPLHF. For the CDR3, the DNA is TGTGCCAGCAGTACAGAGAGCTCCTATAATTCACCCCTCCACTTT.